This TCR beta chain derives from a study of CD8+ T cells in alopecia areata. CDR3 length equals 16 residues. Germline loops: CDR1 MGHRA, CDR2 YSYEKL. V was pared by 2 bases and J by 0 bases, with 11 bases between. Study conclusions and caveats: Many expanded lesional clones persisted during tofacitinib (in both scalp and blood). The study found tofacitinib significantly decreased scalp clonality and expanded CD8+ clones among the top 100.

Treatment noted: oral pan-JAK inhibitor, 5-10 mg twice daily. A note on this clone: As yet, its antigen is unknown.

Extraction and reverse transcription of RNA yielded cDNA as the sequencing template. Method: immunoSEQ multiplex PCR; TCRdb's copy keeps in-frame clones and lacks some. This sample has roughly 110,000 clones, with about 83% found just once. The chain joins TRBV4-1 to TRBJ2-1; D unclear. This TCR was sampled from a human donor with alopecia areata. The source was CD8+ T cells sorted from blood, collected at week 24, from a patient treated with tofacitinib. CDR3 sequence: CASSQYTTSSYNEQFF. The CDR3 DNA follows: TGCGCCAGCAGCCAATATACTACCAGCTCCTACAATGAGCAGTTCTTC.